This T cell receptor beta chain was recovered during a study of chemoradiotherapy in HPV16-positive cancers. The method was immunoSEQ multiplex PCR; TCRdb's version includes in-frame clones alone and lacks a portion of them. This sample carries roughly 11,000 clones, 75% of them seen once, and the ten largest clones take 7% to 8%. Trimming shortened V by 4 bases and J by 4 bases, and 5 bases separated the two germline ends. The CDR3 contains 12 residues. Per germline, CDR1 SGDLS and CDR2 YYNGEE. This material was acquired from a patient who underwent chemoradiotherapy. The gene calls are TRBV9 and TRBJ2-2; no firm D call. This TCR was sampled from a human donor with HPV-associated anogenital cancer. CDR3: CASSPFTGELFF. DNA of the CDR3: TGTGCCAGCAGCCCCTTCACCGGGGAGCTGTTTTTT.